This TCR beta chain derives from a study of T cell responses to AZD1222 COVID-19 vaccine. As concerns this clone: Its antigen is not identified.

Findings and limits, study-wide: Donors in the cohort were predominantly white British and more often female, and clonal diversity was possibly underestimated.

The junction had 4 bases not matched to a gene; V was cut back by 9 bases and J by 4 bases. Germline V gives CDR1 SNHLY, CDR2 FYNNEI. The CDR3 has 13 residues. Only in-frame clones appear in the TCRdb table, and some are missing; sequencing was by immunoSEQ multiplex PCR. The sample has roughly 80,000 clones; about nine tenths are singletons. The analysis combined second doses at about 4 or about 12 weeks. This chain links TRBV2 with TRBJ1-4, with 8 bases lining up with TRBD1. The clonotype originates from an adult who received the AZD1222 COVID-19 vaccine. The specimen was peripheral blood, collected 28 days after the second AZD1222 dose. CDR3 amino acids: CASGQGVNEKLFF. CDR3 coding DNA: TGTGCCAGTGGACAGGGTGTTAATGAAAAACTGTTTTTT.